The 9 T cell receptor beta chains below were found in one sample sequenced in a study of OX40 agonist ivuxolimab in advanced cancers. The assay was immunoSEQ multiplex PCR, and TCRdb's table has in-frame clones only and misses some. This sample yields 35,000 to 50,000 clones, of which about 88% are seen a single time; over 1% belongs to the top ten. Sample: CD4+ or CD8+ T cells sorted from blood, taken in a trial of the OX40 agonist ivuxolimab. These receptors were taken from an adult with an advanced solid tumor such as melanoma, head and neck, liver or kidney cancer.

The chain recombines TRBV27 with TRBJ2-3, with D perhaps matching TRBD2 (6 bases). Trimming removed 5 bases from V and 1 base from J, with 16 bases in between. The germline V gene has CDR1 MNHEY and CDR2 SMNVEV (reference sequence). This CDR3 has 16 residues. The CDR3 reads CASSRFRGRGTDTQYF. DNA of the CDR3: TGTGCCAGCAGTAGGTTTCGGGGGAGAGGCACAGATACGCAGTATTTT.

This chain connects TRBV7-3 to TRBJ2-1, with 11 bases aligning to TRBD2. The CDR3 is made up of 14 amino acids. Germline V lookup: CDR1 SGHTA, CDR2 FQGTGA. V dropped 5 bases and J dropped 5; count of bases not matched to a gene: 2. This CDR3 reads CASSMGLADNEQFF. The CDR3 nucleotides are TGTGCCAGCAGCATGGGACTAGCGGACAATGAGCAGTTCTTC.

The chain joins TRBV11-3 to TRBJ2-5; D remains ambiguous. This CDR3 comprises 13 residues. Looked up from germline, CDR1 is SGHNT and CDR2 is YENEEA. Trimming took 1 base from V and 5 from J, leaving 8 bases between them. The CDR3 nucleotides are TGTGCCAGCAGCTTAGGTGTAACGGAGACCCAGTACTTC. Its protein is CASSLGVTETQYF.

CDR3 in DNA: TGTGCCAGCAGCCAAGAAGCTCTCGTAGGGGATGGCTACACCTTC. It codes for CASSQEALVGDGYTF. This rearrangement joins TRBV14 to TRBJ1-2; tentative D call: TRBD1 (5 bases). V was shortened by 0 bases and J by 6 bases, with 14 bases between the two germline ends. Germline loops: CDR1 SGHDN, CDR2 FVKESK. The CDR3 contains 15 residues.

DNA of the CDR3: TGTGCCAGCAGCCGTTCCCCCCAAGAGACCCAGTACTTC. Translation: CASSRSPQETQYF. The rearrangement joins TRBV7-3 to TRBJ2-5; the D is unclear. CDR1 and CDR2 (germline): SGHTA, FQGTGA. The CDR3 has 13 amino acids. Trimming took 5 bases from V and 1 from J, leaving 8 bases between them.

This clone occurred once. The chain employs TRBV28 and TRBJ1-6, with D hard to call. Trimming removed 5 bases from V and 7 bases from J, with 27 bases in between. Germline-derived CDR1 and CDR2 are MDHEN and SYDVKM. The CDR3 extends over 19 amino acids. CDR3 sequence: CASSSPRSQEPSRNSPLHF. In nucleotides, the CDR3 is TGTGCCAGCAGTAGCCCAAGGTCCCAGGAACCGAGTCGGAATTCACCCCTCCACTTT.

The CDR3 protein is CASSSTRINEQFF. DNA for the CDR3: TGTGCCAGCAGTTCGACTAGAATAAATGAGCAGTTCTTC. This chain joins TRBV28 and TRBJ2-1; D possibly corresponds to TRBD2 (6 bases). V lost 4 bases and J 7 bases, leaving 11 bases between the germline ends. This CDR3 region has 13 residues. Germline V lookup: CDR1 MDHEN, CDR2 SYDVKM.

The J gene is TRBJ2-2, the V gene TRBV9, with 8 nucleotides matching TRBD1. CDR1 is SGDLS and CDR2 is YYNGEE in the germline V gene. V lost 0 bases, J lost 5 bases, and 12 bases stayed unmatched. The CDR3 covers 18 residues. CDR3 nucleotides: TGTGCCAGCAGCGTAGCTACTCTGACAGGGGAGGAGACCGGGGAGCTGTTTTTT. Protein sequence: CASSVATLTGEETGELFF.

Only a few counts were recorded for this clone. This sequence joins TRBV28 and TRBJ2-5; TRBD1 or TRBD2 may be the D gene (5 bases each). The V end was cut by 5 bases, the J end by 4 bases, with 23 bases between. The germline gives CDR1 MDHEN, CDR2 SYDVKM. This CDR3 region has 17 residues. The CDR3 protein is CASSNRGEGPTLETQYF. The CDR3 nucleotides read TGTGCCAGCAGTAACCGGGGCGAGGGACCAACCCTAGAGACCCAGTACTTC.